Described below is a single T cell receptor beta chain sequence and its context. The antigen is not known. V lost 3 bases to trimming and J lost 5 bases, with 18 bases between them. Germline loops: CDR1 MGHRA, CDR2 YSYEKL. The CDR3 totals 16 residues. These data come from a study of cytomegalovirus exposure and HLA in healthy donors. Study-wide findings and caveats: In a later analysis, first-cohort TCR clusters were found to tend to co-occur in the approximately 110 validation repertoires.

Some clones are missing from TCRdb's copy, which holds only in-frame ones; the method was immunoSEQ multiplex PCR. The sample lists more than 300,000 clones; roughly 90% were seen once. The chain has TRBV4-1 and TRBJ2-3; D perhaps matches TRBD1 (6 bases). Sequencing was performed on PBMCs. This sequence originates from a woman aged 18-29 years in good health and CMV-seronegative. This CDR3 is CASSHSGTRAVDTQYF. CDR3 bases: TGCGCCAGCAGCCATTCCGGGACAAGGGCCGTAGATACGCAGTATTTT.